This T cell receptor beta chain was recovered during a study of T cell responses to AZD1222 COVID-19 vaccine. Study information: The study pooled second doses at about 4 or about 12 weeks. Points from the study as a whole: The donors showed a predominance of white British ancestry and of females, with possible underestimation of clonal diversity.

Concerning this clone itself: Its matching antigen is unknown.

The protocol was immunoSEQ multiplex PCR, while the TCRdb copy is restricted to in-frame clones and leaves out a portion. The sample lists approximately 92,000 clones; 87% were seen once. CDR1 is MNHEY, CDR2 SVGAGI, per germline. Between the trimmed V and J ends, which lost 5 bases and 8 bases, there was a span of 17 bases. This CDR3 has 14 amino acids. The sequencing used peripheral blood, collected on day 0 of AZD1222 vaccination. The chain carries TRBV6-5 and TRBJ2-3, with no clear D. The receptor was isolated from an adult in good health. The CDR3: CASSPLDDGGTQYF. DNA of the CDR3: TGTGCCAGCAGTCCGTTGGACGACGGCGGTACGCAGTATTTT.